This T cell receptor (beta chain) stems from a study of cytomegalovirus exposure and HLA in healthy donors. This CDR3 has 15 residues. The germline V gene encodes CDR1 SGHTA and CDR2 FQGNSA. Germline trimming cut 5 bases from V and 5 bases from J; bases unmatched to any gene: 7. PCR amplification relied on 60 Vbeta primers (plus 13 Jbeta primers). Measured with immunoSEQ multiplex PCR; TCRdb has only the in-frame clones, and not every one. Here the sample spans 98,000 or so clones, under 80% being singletons. This clone has just one count. Its matching antigen is unknown. Findings and limits, study-wide: Later, an analysis found that common viral pathogens appeared to be linked with several of the most significant clusters. Cytomegalovirus status, reportedly, was diagnosed with high specificity and sensitivity by the classifier.

This TCR was sampled from a man between 40 and 49 years old in good health and CMV-seronegative. The genes are TRBV7-2 and TRBJ1-4; 8 positions agree with TRBD1. The sample taken for sequencing was PBMCs. The CDR3 loop reads CASSRRGQENEKLFF. The DNA for the CDR3 is TGTGCCAGCAGCCGTAGGGGACAGGAAAATGAAAAACTGTTTTTT.